These T cell receptor beta chains were read from a single sample in a study of T cells expressing NK-cell markers. TCRdb reworked the 5' RACE reads into one entry per CDR3 protein, no DNA. This sample's table has 250,000 or so distinct CDR3 sequences. Sequenced sample: blood T cells: a sorted CD56 or NKG2C T cell subset, CD4+ or CD8+ T cells, or bulk PBMC T cells (not recorded which). These TCRs come from a woman between 18 and 75 years old in good health. CDR3s include the opening cysteine and the closing phenylalanine or tryptophan.

v_call	j_call	cdr3_aa
TRBV20-1	TRBJ2-1	CSAIENQTRVAGGLNEQFF
TRBV12-3/TRBV12-4	TRBJ2-5	CASGQGMKTQYF
TRBV29-1	TRBJ1-1	CSVDTSRPMNTEAFF
TRBV20-1	TRBJ2-1	CSAGLAGARSYNEQFF
TRBV12-3/TRBV12-4	TRBJ2-7	CASSDAPYEQYF
TRBV2	TRBJ1-1	CASRAQGLTFF
TRBV9	TRBJ1-1	CSSSPEPNTEAFF
TRBV5-1	TRBJ2-5	CATSDGVLETQYF
TRBV12-3/TRBV12-4	TRBJ1-1	CASTFLANTEAFF
TRBV7-8	TRBJ2-3	CASSLYQEGARGTQYF
TRBV4-3	TRBJ1-4	CASSQGGTGTNEKLFF
TRBV2	TRBJ1-1	CASSVRTGGPEAFF
TRBV6-2/TRBV6-3	TRBJ1-5	CASSYTGVGQPQHF
TRBV19	TRBJ2-4	CASTDNHAAKNIQYF
TRBV5-4	TRBJ2-2	CASSSRLAVNTGELFF
TRBV20-1	TRBJ2-3	CSARTGDRGTDTQYF
TRBV18	TRBJ2-1	CASSPRVKREYFHNEQFF
TRBV5-1	TRBJ2-7	CASGRDHSSYEQYF
TRBV4-3	TRBJ2-7	CASSQDMQAYEQYF
TRBV7-2	TRBJ2-7	CASSSLGTAGLYEQYF
TRBV29-1	TRBJ1-1	CSVISGVADEAFF
TRBV3-1	TRBJ1-1	CASSQGDRDTEAFF
TRBV7-2	TRBJ1-5	CASSASRGLYSNQPQHF
TRBV7-3	TRBJ1-3	CASSRAREGAGNTIYF
TRBV7-9	TRBJ1-4	CASSLTGTQEKLFF
TRBV30	TRBJ2-7	CAWSVIDEQYF
TRBV5-1	TRBJ2-2	CASSRGLAGSEGELFF
TRBV3-1	TRBJ2-1	CASSQGGQGLNEQFF
TRBV12-3/TRBV12-4	TRBJ1-1	CASRPNLRGTEAFF
TRBV5-4	TRBJ1-6	CASSQYPRTKGSPLHF
TRBV30	TRBJ2-1	CAWSPLTGYNEQFF
TRBV6-5	TRBJ1-5	CASSYEKGPNQPQHF
TRBV7-2	TRBJ1-1	CASSATGSGAFF
TRBV5-1	TRBJ2-7	CASSSTGGGEQYF
TRBV5-3	TRBJ2-1	CARSGTGDEQFF
TRBV28	TRBJ1-1	CASSTLGQGSMNTEAFF
TRBV7-8	TRBJ2-3	CASSLEERLTDTQYF
TRBV20-1	TRBJ2-3	CSARMLLAGFTDTQYF
TRBV24-1	TRBJ2-5	CATSDSTRDQETQYF